This T cell receptor beta chain was sequenced during a study of CD8 T cells in ankylosing spondylitis listed by TCRdb under 2017. About the full investigation: To find TCR variants linked to disease, the study profiled T cell receptor beta repertoires in ankylosing spondylitis patients and healthy donors. Peripheral blood was sampled, and synovial fluid was also collected from ankylosing spondylitis patients. The whole study cohort included 108 healthy donors and 25 ankylosing spondylitis patients. The investigation overall reported the following: In peripheral blood, the disease-linked clones were found at relatively low frequencies and had a CD8+ phenotype. Blood from ankylosing spondylitis patients appeared to be characterized by a TCR beta motif composed of eight or nine highly homologous amino acid variants. Significant enrichment of the disease-linked clones was reported in matched synovial fluid samples from ankylosing spondylitis patients. Some motif variants had previously been reported in the synovial fluid and blood of reactive arthritis patients, which suggests shared mechanisms of disease initiation.

Only a few counts were recorded for this clonotype. The specificity of this receptor is unknown. No base-level quality is on record; no much larger clone is a single base apart. Reads for this sample came from an Illumina HiSeq 2500. Quantitative 5'-RACE with molecular barcodes was the method used to prepare the TCR beta libraries. The study's own analysis went as follows. Disease-linked TCR variants were identified with a new computational method built on a probabilistic model of VDJ rearrangement. In-frame beta chains were kept once TCRdb had trimmed the public reads at Q25 with fastp and called clones with MiXCR. Duplicate CDR3 protein sequences are folded into a single record with the most common DNA and genes. The authors' filters were not applied to this entry. Here the sample has fewer than 500,000 distinct CDR3 sequences; more than 20% occur a single time. The ten largest make up around 16% of the sample.

Sequenced: blood, either unsorted or a sorted T cell fraction (not recorded which). The sequence was obtained from a male donor with ankylosing spondylitis.

The CDR3 protein: CASNAQGYTEAFF. The DNA reads TGTGCCAGCAACGCACAGGGGTACACTGAAGCTTTCTTT. Here the chain combines TRBV2 and TRBJ1-1, with 7 bases aligning to TRBD1. CDR1 is given as SNHLY and CDR2 as FYNNEI, both from the germline V gene. The cysteine opens and the phenylalanine closes a CDR3 of 13 amino acids. Only CDR3 DNA is held: 39 bases, read in frame from base 1. The germline V end is reduced by 7 bases and the J end by 3 bases; junction bases left unmatched: 5.